A single sample gave rise to the 27 T cell receptor beta chains below, sequenced in a study of control samples from healthy donors and cancer patients. Produced via immunoSEQ multiplex PCR; TCRdb's table is partial and in-frame only. The table records roughly 20,000 clones, 83% of them present only once. Sequenced material: PBMCs. These receptor sequences come from a man aged 60 to 69 with head and neck cancer.

This chain links TRBV2 with TRBJ2-6; tentative D call: TRBD2 (6 bases). The length of the CDR3 is 16 residues. Per germline, CDR1 SNHLY and CDR2 FYNNEI. The V gene lost 7 bases and the J gene lost 4 bases, with 17 bases spanning the gap. CDR3 region: CASNKDRGTGANVLTF. The CDR3 nucleotides are TGTGCCAGCAATAAGGACCGGGGGACCGGGGCCAACGTCCTGACTTTC.

This clone was seen only once. The chain has TRBV7-6 and TRBJ2-5, with TRBD1 identical over 7 bases. This CDR3 has 14 amino acids. Germline CDR1 is SGHVS and CDR2 is FNYEAQ. The J segment lost 5 bases and the V segment lost 1 base, leaving 4 bases of the junction unmatched. The CDR3 sequence is CASSLVGGDETQYF. CDR3 bases: TGTGCCAGCAGCTTAGTAGGGGGCGATGAGACCCAGTACTTC. The whole variable domain, filled in from reference TRBV7-6 and TRBJ2-5, reads GAGVSQSPRYKVTKRGQDVALRCDPISGHVSLYWYRQALGQGPEFLTYFNYEAQQDKSGLPNDRFSAERPEGSISTLTIQRTEQRDSAMYRCASSLVGGDETQYFGPGTRLLVL.

The chain links TRBV15 to TRBJ2-1, with 7 bases that match TRBD1. This CDR3 contains 12 residues. Germline V gene sequence: CDR1 LNHNV, CDR2 YYDKDF (reference sequence). J lost 10 bases, V lost 2 bases, and 2 bases had no gene match. The CDR3 DNA follows: TGTGCCACCAGCAGAACAGGGGTCGAGCAGTTCTTC. Translating gives CATSRTGVEQFF. Drawing the rest from reference TRBV15 and TRBJ2-1, the complete variable domain is DAMVIQNPRYQVTQFGKPVTLSCSQTLNHNVMYWYQQKSSQAPKLLFHYYDKDFNNEADTPDNFQSRRPNTSFCFLDIRSPGLGDTAMYLCATSRTGVEQFFGPGTRLTVL.

The rearrangement links TRBV6-5 to TRBJ1-2; weak D call: TRBD1 (5 bases). Trimming pared 6 bases from V and 7 bases from J, leaving 12 bases between. Per germline, CDR1 MNHEY and CDR2 SVGAGI. The CDR3 contains 12 residues. This CDR3 reads CASRAPGRGYTF. Here the CDR3 DNA reads TGTGCCAGCAGGGCCCCGGGACGTGGCTACACCTTC.

This chain joins TRBV27 and TRBJ2-7; D gene unclear. Germline-derived CDR1 and CDR2 are MNHEY and SMNVEV (reference sequence). The CDR3 extends over 14 amino acids. Trimming cost V 5 bases and J 0 bases, with 11 bases left between them. In DNA, the CDR3 is TGTGCCAGCAGTGGTTTGTGGAGCTCCTACGAGCAGTACTTC. Translation gives CASSGLWSSYEQYF.

The J gene is TRBJ1-3, the V gene TRBV5-4; D ambiguous. The CDR3 spans 14 residues. V gave up 0 bases and J gave up 2 bases, with 6 bases separating them. Germline V gives CDR1 SGHNT, CDR2 YYREEE (reference sequence). CDR3 DNA: TGTGCCAGCAGCTTGGGGGGTCCTGGAAACACCATATATTTT. It codes for CASSLGGPGNTIYF.

V usage is TRBV5-6 and J usage is TRBJ2-1, with D possibly matching TRBD2 (6 bases). Germline values: CDR1 SGHDT, CDR2 YYEEEE. The CDR3 extends over 15 amino acids. Trimming took off 4 bases at V and 7 bases at J, with 18 bases between the two ends. The CDR3 DNA is TGTGCCAGCAGCCCCTACGGGAGATCGGATAATGAGCAGTTCTTC. Translating it yields CASSPYGRSDNEQFF.

The chain links TRBV5-1 to TRBJ1-1; a weak D match, TRBD1 (6 bases). V shed 1 base and J shed 5 bases, with 18 bases lying between them. The CDR3 runs to 16 residues. Germline values: CDR1 SGHRS, CDR2 YFSETQ. CDR3 bases: TGCGCCAGCAGCTTGCAACTACCACAGGGAAAGACTGAAGCTTTCTTT. Translated, it gives CASSLQLPQGKTEAFF.

The chain is built from TRBV9 and TRBJ2-7; 9 nucleotides line up with TRBD2. V was clipped by 2 bases and J by 5 bases; unmatched bases: 8. The CDR3 length is 15 residues. The V gene's germline CDR1 is SGDLS and CDR2 YYNGEE. The DNA for the CDR3 is TGTGCCAGCAGCGTTCTAGCGGGATCATTGGACGAGCAGTACTTC. Encoded protein: CASSVLAGSLDEQYF. Looking up the rest from reference TRBV9 and TRBJ2-7 gives the full variable domain: DSGVTQTPKHLITATGQRVTLRCSPRSGDLSVYWYQQSLDQGLQFLIQYYNGEERAKGNILERFSAQQFPDLHSELNLSSLELGDSALYFCASSVLAGSLDEQYFGPGTRLTVT.

The genes are TRBV4-1 and TRBJ1-1; D might be TRBD1 (6 bases). The CDR3 is 14 residues long. V was pared by 4 bases and J by 0 bases, with 9 bases between. Germline assignment: CDR1 MGHRA and CDR2 YSYEKL. CDR3 sequence reads: CASSPRTVNTEAFF. DNA of the CDR3: TGCGCCAGCAGCCCTCGGACAGTGAACACTGAAGCTTTCTTT.

This chain links TRBV7-2 with TRBJ2-5; no clear D gene. Germline V gene data show CDR1 as SGHTA and CDR2 as FQGNSA. CDR3 length: 16 residues. Trimming took 5 bases from V and 0 from J, leaving 16 bases between them. Written as DNA, the CDR3 is TGTGCCAGCAGCCCGTGGGCCTCCCCCAACCAAGAGACCCAGTACTTC. Amino acids: CASSPWASPNQETQYF.

CDR3: CASTKAVRGISSRNYGYTF. DNA of the CDR3: TGTGCCAGCACCAAAGCCGTCAGGGGGATTTCCTCTAGGAACTATGGCTACACCTTC. This chain connects TRBV27 to TRBJ1-2; TRBD1 aligns across 7 bases. Germline-derived CDR1 and CDR2 are MNHEY and SMNVEV (reference sequence). V gave up 7 bases and J gave up 2 bases; unmatched junction bases: 22. The CDR3 length is 19 residues.

V and J are TRBV6-5 and TRBJ2-7; D not resolved. Trimming shortened V by 6 bases and J by 7 bases, and 16 bases separated the two germline ends. This CDR3 spans 13 amino acids. Germline V CDR1 and CDR2: MNHEY, SVGAGI. The CDR3 DNA reads TGTGCCAGCAGAGACCCAAGGTTCGGGGAGCAGTACTTC. Protein: CASRDPRFGEQYF.

The J gene is TRBJ1-5, the V gene TRBV3-1 (or the pseudogene TRBV3-2); a weak D match, TRBD1 (6 bases). Germline-derived CDR1 and CDR2 are LGHDT and YNNKEL (reference sequence). The CDR3 extends over 16 amino acids. Trimming shortened V by 0 bases and J by 4 bases, and 13 bases separated the two germline ends. The CDR3 region is CASSQDATGQNQPQHF. The CDR3 bases are TGTGCCAGCAGCCAAGATGCTACAGGGCAGAATCAGCCCCAGCATTTT.

V is TRBV15 and J is TRBJ2-7, with 10 bases identical to TRBD1. Germline lookup yields CDR1 LNHNV and CDR2 YYDKDF (reference sequence). With V trimmed by 5 bases and J by 3 bases, 4 bases remained unmatched. This CDR3 is built from 14 residues. This CDR3 reads CATSRDRGHYEQYF. In nucleotides, the CDR3 is TGTGCCACCAGCCGGGACAGGGGACACTACGAGCAGTACTTC.

V is TRBV5-1 and J is TRBJ2-7; tentatively, D is TRBD1 or TRBD2 (6 bases each). V was trimmed by 4 bases and J by 7 bases, leaving 12 bases between them. In germline, CDR1 is SGHRS, CDR2 YFSETQ. This CDR3 is built from 12 residues. CDR3 loop: CASSQQGREQYF. Written as DNA, the CDR3 is TGCGCCAGCAGCCAGCAGGGGAGGGAGCAGTACTTC.

The chain joins TRBV6-5 to TRBJ2-7; D gene ambiguous. The CDR3 length is 15 residues. From germline, CDR1 is MNHEY and CDR2 SVGAGI. With 5 bases removed from V and 0 bases from J, the gap between germline ends came to 14 bases. CDR3 sequence (DNA): TGTGCCAGCAGTCCTGGGCGGCCGAGCTCCTACGAGCAGTACTTC. Protein sequence: CASSPGRPSSYEQYF.

The CDR3, as DNA: TGTGCCAGCGGCGATACTAGGAACACTGAAGCTTTCTTT. Translation: CASGDTRNTEAFF. The J gene is TRBJ1-1, the V gene TRBV5-4, with D hard to call. The CDR3 runs to 13 residues. Germline V lookup: CDR1 SGHNT, CDR2 YYREEE (reference sequence). V lost 7 bases to trimming and J lost 1 base, with 11 bases between them.

This sequence joins TRBV4-3 and TRBJ2-7; 8 bases are shared with TRBD1. Germline V gene sequence: CDR1 LGHNA, CDR2 YSLEER. The CDR3 is 15 residues long. V lost 1 base to trimming and J lost 3 bases; unmatched junction nucleotides: 5. This chain's CDR3 is CASSQVSQGDYEQYF. The CDR3 nucleotides are TGCGCCAGCAGCCAAGTTTCACAGGGGGACTACGAGCAGTACTTC.

The chain has TRBV13 and TRBJ1-2; D is ambiguous. The V gene's germline CDR1 is PRHDT and CDR2 FYEKMQ (reference sequence). There are 15 residues in the CDR3. The V end lost 0 bases, the J end lost 3 bases, and 11 bases lay between the germline ends. DNA of the CDR3: TGTGCCAGCAGCTTAGGAGGGAGTATGTACTATGGCTACACCTTC. Translated: CASSLGGSMYYGYTF. The full variable domain, with the rest looked up from reference TRBV13 and TRBJ1-2, is AAGVIQSPRHLIKEKRETATLKCYPIPRHDTVYWYQQGPGQDPQFLISFYEKMQSDKGSIPDRFSAQQFSDYHSELNMSSLELGDSALYFCASSLGGSMYYGYTFGSGTRLTVV.

The chain is built from TRBV27 and TRBJ1-5, with D uncertain. The CDR3 length is 14 residues. Per the germline V gene, CDR1 is MNHEY and CDR2 is SMNVEV (reference sequence). V lost 1 base, J lost 0 bases, and 4 bases lay in between. CDR3 coding DNA: TGTGCCAGCAGTTTATTCTATAGCAATCAGCCCCAGCATTTT. Translation gives CASSLFYSNQPQHF.

This rearrangement joins TRBV5-1 to TRBJ2-3; TRBD2 aligns across 13 bases. V shed 4 bases and J 6 bases; nucleotides not matched to a gene: 8. Germline CDR1 SGHRS, CDR2 YFSETQ. The CDR3 is 16 amino acids. CDR3 DNA: TGCGCCAGCAGCCGCGGACTAGCGGGAGTCGAGGATACGCAGTATTTT. Residues: CASSRGLAGVEDTQYF. Together with reference TRBV5-1 and TRBJ2-3, the CDR3 gives the full variable domain: KAGVTQTPRYLIKTRGQQVTLSCSPISGHRSVSWYQQTPGQGLQFLFEYFSETQRNKGNFPGRFSGRQFSNSRSEMNVSTLELGDSALYLCASSRGLAGVEDTQYFGPGTRLTVL.

The V and J genes are TRBV28 and TRBJ1-5; D uncertain. V lost 1 base to trimming and J lost 0 bases, with 16 bases between them. The CDR3 is made up of 18 amino acids. CDR1 is MDHEN and CDR2 is SYDVKM in the germline V gene. CDR3 in amino acids: CASSLFIVSAYSNQPQHF. The DNA for the CDR3 is TGTGCCAGCAGTTTATTTATTGTTTCGGCGTATAGCAATCAGCCCCAGCATTTT.

The chain recombines TRBV5-4 with TRBJ2-1, with 11 positions matching TRBD2. This CDR3 has 16 residues. The V gene's germline CDR1 is SGHNT and CDR2 YYREEE (reference sequence). The V and J ends lost 4 bases and 9 bases, in that order; junction bases with no gene match: 12. The CDR3 nucleotides read TGTGCCAGCAGCCCACACACTAGCGGGGGAACTAGTGAGCAGTTCTTC. This encodes CASSPHTSGGTSEQFF.

The chain combines TRBV6-5 with TRBJ2-3; D is unresolved. The length of the CDR3 is 13 residues. Germline assignment: CDR1 MNHEY and CDR2 SVGAGI. The DNA of the CDR3 is TGTGTTGGTGGCTCAACTAGCACAGATACGCAGTATTTT. This sequence encodes CVGGSTSTDTQYF.

This rearrangement joins TRBV20-1 to TRBJ2-5; TRBD2 might be the D (6 bases). The V gene's germline CDR1 is DFQATT and CDR2 SNEGSKA (reference sequence). V was cut by 3 bases and J by 1 base, with 9 bases left in between. There are 13 residues in the CDR3. The CDR3 here is CSASVTSQETQYF. The CDR3 DNA sequence: TGCAGTGCTAGTGTGACTAGCCAAGAGACCCAGTACTTC.

CDR3: CASSGRATGANVLTF. DNA for the CDR3: TGTGCCAGCAGTGGAAGGGCTACCGGGGCCAACGTCCTGACTTTC. The gene calls are TRBV2 and TRBJ2-6; D is undetermined. Trimming shortened V by 4 bases and J by 4 bases, and 11 bases separated the two germline ends. Germline V CDR1 and CDR2: SNHLY, FYNNEI. CDR3 length equals 15 residues.